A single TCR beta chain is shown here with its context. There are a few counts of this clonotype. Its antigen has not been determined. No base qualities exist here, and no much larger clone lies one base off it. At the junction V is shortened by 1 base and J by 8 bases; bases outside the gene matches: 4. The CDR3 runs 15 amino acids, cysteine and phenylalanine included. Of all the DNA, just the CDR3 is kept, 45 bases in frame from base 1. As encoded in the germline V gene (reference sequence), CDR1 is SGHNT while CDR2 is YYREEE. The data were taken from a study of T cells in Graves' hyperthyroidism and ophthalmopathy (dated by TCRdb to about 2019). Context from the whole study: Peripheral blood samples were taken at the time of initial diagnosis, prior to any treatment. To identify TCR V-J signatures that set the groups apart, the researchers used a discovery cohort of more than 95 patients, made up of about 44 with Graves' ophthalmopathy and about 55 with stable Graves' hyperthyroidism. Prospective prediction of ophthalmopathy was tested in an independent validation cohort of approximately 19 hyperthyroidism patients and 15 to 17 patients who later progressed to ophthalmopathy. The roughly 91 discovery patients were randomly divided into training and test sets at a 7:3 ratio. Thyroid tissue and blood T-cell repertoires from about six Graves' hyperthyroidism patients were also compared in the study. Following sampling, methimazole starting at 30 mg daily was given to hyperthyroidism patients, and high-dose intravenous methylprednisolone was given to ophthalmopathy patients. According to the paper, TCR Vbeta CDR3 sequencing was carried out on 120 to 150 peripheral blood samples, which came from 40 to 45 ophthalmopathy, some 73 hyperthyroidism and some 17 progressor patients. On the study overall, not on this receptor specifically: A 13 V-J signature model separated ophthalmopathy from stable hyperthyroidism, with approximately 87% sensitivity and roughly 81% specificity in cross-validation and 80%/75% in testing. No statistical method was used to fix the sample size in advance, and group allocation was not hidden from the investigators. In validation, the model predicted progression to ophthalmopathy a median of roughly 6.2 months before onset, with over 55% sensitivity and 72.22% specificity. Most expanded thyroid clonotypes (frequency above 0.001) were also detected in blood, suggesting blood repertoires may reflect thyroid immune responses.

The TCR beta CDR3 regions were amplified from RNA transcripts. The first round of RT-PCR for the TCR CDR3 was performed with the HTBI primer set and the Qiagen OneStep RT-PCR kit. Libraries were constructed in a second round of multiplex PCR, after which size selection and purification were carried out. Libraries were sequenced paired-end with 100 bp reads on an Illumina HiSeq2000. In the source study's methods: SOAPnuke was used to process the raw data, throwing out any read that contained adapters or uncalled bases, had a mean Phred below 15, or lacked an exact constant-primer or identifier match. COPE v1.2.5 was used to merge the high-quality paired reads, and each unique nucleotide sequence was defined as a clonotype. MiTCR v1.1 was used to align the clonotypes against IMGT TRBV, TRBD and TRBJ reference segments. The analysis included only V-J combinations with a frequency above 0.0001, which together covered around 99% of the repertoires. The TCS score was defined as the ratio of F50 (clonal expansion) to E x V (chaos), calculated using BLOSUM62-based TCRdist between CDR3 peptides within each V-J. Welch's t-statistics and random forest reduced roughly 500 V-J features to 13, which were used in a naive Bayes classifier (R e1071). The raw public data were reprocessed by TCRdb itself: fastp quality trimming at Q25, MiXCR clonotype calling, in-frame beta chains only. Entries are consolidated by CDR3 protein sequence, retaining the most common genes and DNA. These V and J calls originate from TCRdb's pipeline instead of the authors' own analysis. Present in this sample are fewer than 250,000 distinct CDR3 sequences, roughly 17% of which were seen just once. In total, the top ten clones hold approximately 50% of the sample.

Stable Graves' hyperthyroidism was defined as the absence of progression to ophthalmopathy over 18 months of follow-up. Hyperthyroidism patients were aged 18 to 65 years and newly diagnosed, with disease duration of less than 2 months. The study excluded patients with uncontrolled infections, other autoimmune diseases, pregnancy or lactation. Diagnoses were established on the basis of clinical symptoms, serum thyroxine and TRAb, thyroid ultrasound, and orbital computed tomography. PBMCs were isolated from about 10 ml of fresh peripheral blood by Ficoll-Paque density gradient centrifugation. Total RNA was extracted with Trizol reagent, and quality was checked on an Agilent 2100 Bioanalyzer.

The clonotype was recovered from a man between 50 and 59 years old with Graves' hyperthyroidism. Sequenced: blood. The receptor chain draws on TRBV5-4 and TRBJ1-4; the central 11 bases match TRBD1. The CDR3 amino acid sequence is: CASSLSRDRGEKLFF. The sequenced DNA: TGTGCCAGCAGCTTGTCACGGGACAGGGGGGAAAAACTGTTTTTT. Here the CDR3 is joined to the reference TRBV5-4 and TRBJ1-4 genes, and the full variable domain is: ETGVTQSPTHLIKTRGQQVTLRCSSQSGHNTVSWYQQALGQGPQFIFQYYREEENGRGNFPPRFSGLQFPNYSSELNVNALELDDSALYLCASSLSRDRGEKLFFGSGTQLSVL.